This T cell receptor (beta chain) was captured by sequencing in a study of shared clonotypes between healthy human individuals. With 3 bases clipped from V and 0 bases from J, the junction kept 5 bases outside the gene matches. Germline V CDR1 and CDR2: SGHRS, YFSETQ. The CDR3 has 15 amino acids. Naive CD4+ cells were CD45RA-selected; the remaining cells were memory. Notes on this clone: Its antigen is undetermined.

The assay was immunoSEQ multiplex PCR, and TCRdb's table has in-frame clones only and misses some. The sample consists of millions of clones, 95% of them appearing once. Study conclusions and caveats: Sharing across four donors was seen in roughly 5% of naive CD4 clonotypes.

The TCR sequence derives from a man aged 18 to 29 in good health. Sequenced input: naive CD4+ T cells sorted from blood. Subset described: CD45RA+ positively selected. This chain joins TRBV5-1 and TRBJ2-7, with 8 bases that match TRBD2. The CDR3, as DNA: TGCGCCAGCAGCTCCCCTGGGACTAGCTCCTACGAGCAGTACTTC. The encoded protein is CASSSPGTSSYEQYF. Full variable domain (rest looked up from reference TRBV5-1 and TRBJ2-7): KAGVTQTPRYLIKTRGQQVTLSCSPISGHRSVSWYQQTPGQGLQFLFEYFSETQRNKGNFPGRFSGRQFSNSRSEMNVSTLELGDSALYLCASSSPGTSSYEQYFGPGTRLTVT.